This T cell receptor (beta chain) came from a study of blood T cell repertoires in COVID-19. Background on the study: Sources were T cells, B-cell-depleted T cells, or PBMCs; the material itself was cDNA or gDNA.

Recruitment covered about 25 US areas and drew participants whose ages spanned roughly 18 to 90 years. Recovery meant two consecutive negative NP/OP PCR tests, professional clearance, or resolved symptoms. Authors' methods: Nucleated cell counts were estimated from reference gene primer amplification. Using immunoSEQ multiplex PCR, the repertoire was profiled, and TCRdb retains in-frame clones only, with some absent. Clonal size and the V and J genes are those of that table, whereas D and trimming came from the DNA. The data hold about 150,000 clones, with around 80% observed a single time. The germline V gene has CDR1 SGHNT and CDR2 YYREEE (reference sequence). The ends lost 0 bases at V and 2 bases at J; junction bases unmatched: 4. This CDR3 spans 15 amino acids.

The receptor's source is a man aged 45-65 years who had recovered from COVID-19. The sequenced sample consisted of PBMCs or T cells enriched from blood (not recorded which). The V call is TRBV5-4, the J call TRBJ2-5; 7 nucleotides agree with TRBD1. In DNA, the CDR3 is TGTGCCAGCAGCTTGGAGGGCAGGGGGCAAGAGACCCAGTACTTC. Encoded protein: CASSLEGRGQETQYF.